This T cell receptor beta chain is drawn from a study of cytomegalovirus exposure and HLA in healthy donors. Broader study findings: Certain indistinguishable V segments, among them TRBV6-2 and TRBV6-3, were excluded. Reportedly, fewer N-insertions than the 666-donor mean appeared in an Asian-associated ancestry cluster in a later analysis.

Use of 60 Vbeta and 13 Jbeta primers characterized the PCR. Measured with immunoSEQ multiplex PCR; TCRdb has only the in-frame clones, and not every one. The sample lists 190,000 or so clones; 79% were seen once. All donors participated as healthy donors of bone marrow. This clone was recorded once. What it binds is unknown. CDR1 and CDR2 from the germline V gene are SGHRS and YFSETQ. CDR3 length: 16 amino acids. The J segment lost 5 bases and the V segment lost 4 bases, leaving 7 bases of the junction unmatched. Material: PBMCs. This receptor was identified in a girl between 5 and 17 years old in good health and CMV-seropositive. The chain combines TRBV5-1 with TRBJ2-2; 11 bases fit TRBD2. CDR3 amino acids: CASSISGGVPTGELFF. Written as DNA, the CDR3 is TGCGCCAGCAGCATTAGCGGGGGGGTTCCTACCGGGGAGCTGTTTTTT. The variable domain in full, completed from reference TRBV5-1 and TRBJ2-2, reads KAGVTQTPRYLIKTRGQQVTLSCSPISGHRSVSWYQQTPGQGLQFLFEYFSETQRNKGNFPGRFSGRQFSNSRSEMNVSTLELGDSALYLCASSISGGVPTGELFFGEGSRLTVL.